A single sample is the source of the 27 T cell receptor beta chains below, sequenced in a study of blood T cell repertoires in COVID-19. Some clones are missing from TCRdb's copy, which holds only in-frame ones; the method was immunoSEQ multiplex PCR. The sample carries about 420,000 clones, approximately 90% recorded once. The sequencing sample was made of peripheral blood. All receptors derive from a man aged 18 to 30 with COVID-19, enrolled during active disease.

The CDR3 coding sequence is TGTGCTAGTGGTTTTGGTGGGGGGGCCGTGGGTGAGCAGTTCTTC. Residues: CASGFGGGAVGEQFF. The rearrangement uses TRBV12-5 and TRBJ2-1, with a tentative D call TRBD2 (7 bases). Trimming stripped 3 bases from V and 9 bases from J, with 18 bases between. This CDR3 spans 15 amino acids. Germline V gives CDR1 LGHNT, CDR2 FRNRAP. The full variable domain, rest sourced from reference TRBV12-5 and TRBJ2-1, is DARVTQTPRHKVTEMGQEVTMRCQPILGHNTVFWYRQTMMQGLELLAYFRNRAPLDDSGMPKDRFSAEMPDATLATLKIQPSEPRDSAVYFCASGFGGGAVGEQFFGPGTRLTVL.

This clone was detected only a few times. The rearrangement uses TRBV30 and TRBJ1-5; D not certain. This CDR3 has 12 amino acids. Trimming removed 5 bases at V and 4 bases at J, with 9 bases between. The germline V gene encodes CDR1 GTSNPN and CDR2 SVGIG (reference sequence). The CDR3 bases are TGTGCCTGGGGCCTCAGGAATCAGCCCCAGCATTTT. It encodes CAWGLRNQPQHF.

This sequence joins TRBV25-1 and TRBJ1-1, with 7 bases that match TRBD1. The V gene's germline CDR1 is MGHDK and CDR2 SYGVNS. The CDR3 is 13 residues long. V lost 4 bases, J lost 4 bases, and 3 bases stayed unmatched. CDR3 loop: CASSVAGGTEAFF. The CDR3 coding sequence is TGTGCCAGCAGTGTGGCAGGGGGCACTGAAGCTTTCTTT. Variable domain in full (rest from reference TRBV25-1 and TRBJ1-1): EADIYQTPRYLVIGTGKKITLECSQTMGHDKMYWYQQDPGMELHLIHYSYGVNSTEKGDLSSESTVSRIRTEHFPLTLESARPSHTSQYLCASSVAGGTEAFFGQGTRLTVV.

The count of this clone is one. This chain connects TRBV3-1 (or the pseudogene TRBV3-2) to TRBJ2-1; 9 bases align to TRBD1. The ends lost 0 bases at V and 4 bases at J; junction bases unmatched: 7. The CDR3 spans 17 residues. Germline V gives CDR1 LGHDT, CDR2 YNNKEL (reference sequence). The CDR3 DNA is TGTGCCAGCAGCCAAGATCGATACAGGGGGCCATACAATGAGCAGTTCTTC. Protein product: CASSQDRYRGPYNEQFF.

V gene TRBV27 combines with J gene TRBJ2-5; a weak D match, TRBD2 (5 bases). This CDR3 comprises 15 residues. Trimming cost V 5 bases and J 1 base, with 14 bases left between them. Germline V CDR1 and CDR2: MNHEY, SMNVEV (reference sequence). CDR3 loop: CASSPSPDFQETQYF. The DNA for the CDR3 is TGTGCCAGCAGTCCATCCCCGGACTTCCAAGAGACCCAGTACTTC.

The V gene is TRBV7-9, the J gene TRBJ2-5; D is uncertain. The V gene lost 6 bases and the J gene lost 0 bases, with 5 bases spanning the gap. The CDR3 runs 12 residues. Germline V lookup: CDR1 SEHNR, CDR2 FQNEAQ (reference sequence). Here the CDR3 DNA reads TGTGCCAGCAGTTCGTACCAAGAGACCCAGTACTTC. Its protein product is CASSSYQETQYF.

This clone showed up just a few times. The chain is built from TRBV30 and TRBJ2-7; D unresolved. The CDR3 covers 12 residues. V gave up 0 bases and J gave up 4 bases, with 7 bases separating them. Germline CDR1 and CDR2: GTSNPN and SVGIG (reference sequence). The CDR3 region has the DNA TGTGCCTGGAGTGTTATGCGATACGAGCAGTACTTC. Its protein is CAWSVMRYEQYF.

V usage is TRBV13 and J usage is TRBJ2-2; D uncertain. Germline V gene sequence: CDR1 PRHDT, CDR2 FYEKMQ (reference sequence). Trimming pared 4 bases from V and 2 bases from J, leaving 5 bases between. CDR3 length: 13 amino acids. CDR3 region: CASSSTNTGELFF. CDR3 bases: TGTGCCAGCAGCTCGACTAACACCGGGGAGCTGTTTTTT. The whole variable domain, remainder taken from reference TRBV13 and TRBJ2-2, is AAGVIQSPRHLIKEKRETATLKCYPIPRHDTVYWYQQGPGQDPQFLISFYEKMQSDKGSIPDRFSAQQFSDYHSELNMSSLELGDSALYFCASSSTNTGELFFGEGSRLTVL.

The J gene is TRBJ2-1, the V gene TRBV9, with 9 bases lining up with TRBD2. The CDR3 extends over 17 amino acids. The germline V gene encodes CDR1 SGDLS and CDR2 YYNGEE. With V trimmed by 0 bases and J by 3 bases, 7 bases remained unmatched. CDR3 bases: TGTGCCAGCAGCGTAGGATTAGGGCGGGGGGGCTACAATGAGCAGTTCTTC. This encodes CASSVGLGRGGYNEQFF.

CDR3 protein: CASSGDRRAEAFF. For the CDR3, the DNA is TGCGCCAGCAGTGGGGACAGACGCGCTGAAGCTTTCTTT. The chain has TRBV10-2 and TRBJ1-1; 7 positions agree with TRBD1. Germline V lookup: CDR1 WSHSY, CDR2 SAAADI. Losses at the gene ends were 4 bases for V and 6 bases for J; bases not matched to a gene: 5. The CDR3 is made up of 13 amino acids.

V usage is TRBV2 and J usage is TRBJ1-1; D possibly corresponds to TRBD1 (5 bases). Trimming stripped 3 bases from V and 4 bases from J, with 15 bases between. From germline, CDR1 is SNHLY and CDR2 FYNNEI. CDR3 size: 15 residues. The CDR3 loop reads CASSDIGEGGTEAFF. CDR3 nucleotide sequence: TGTGCCAGCAGTGATATAGGGGAGGGAGGCACTGAAGCTTTCTTT. Drawing the rest from reference TRBV2 and TRBJ1-1, the complete variable domain is EPEVTQTPSHQVTQMGQEVILRCVPISNHLYFYWYRQILGQKVEFLVSFYNNEISEKSEIFDDQFSVERPDGSNFTLKIRSTKLEDSAMYFCASSDIGEGGTEAFFGQGTRLTVV.

This chain joins TRBV5-1 and TRBJ2-5; 8 nucleotides match TRBD2. The length of the CDR3 is 16 residues. Germline lookup yields CDR1 SGHRS and CDR2 YFSETQ. V lost 0 bases, J lost 3 bases, and 7 bases stayed unmatched. The CDR3 protein is CASSLGYGRGEETQYF. The CDR3, as DNA: TGCGCCAGCAGCTTGGGGTACGGGAGGGGAGAAGAGACCCAGTACTTC.

The chain links TRBV19 to TRBJ2-5, with TRBD1 matching over 8 bases. The CDR3 runs 15 residues. Germline V lookup: CDR1 LNHDA, CDR2 SQIVND (reference sequence). V was clipped by 5 bases and J by 1 base; unmatched bases: 6. The CDR3: CASSVDRVVQETQYF. CDR3 in DNA: TGTGCCAGTAGTGTGGACAGGGTCGTCCAAGAGACCCAGTACTTC.

The chain has TRBV5-1 and TRBJ2-7, with 9 bases that match TRBD1. Losses at the gene ends were 3 bases for V and 2 bases for J; bases not matched to a gene: 9. This CDR3 region has 16 residues. CDR1 and CDR2 from the germline V gene are SGHRS and YFSETQ. This CDR3 reads CASSSEPDRGAYEQYF. The CDR3 nucleotides read TGCGCCAGCAGCTCGGAACCGGACAGGGGAGCCTACGAGCAGTACTTC.

The chain combines TRBV5-4 with TRBJ2-7; 7 nucleotides align to TRBD1. Germline loops: CDR1 SGHNT, CDR2 YYREEE (reference sequence). The CDR3 loop spans 14 amino acids. V shed 4 bases, J shed 0 bases, and the junction held 4 bases outside the gene matches. The CDR3 coding sequence is TGTGCCAGCAGCCCCAGACAGGGCTCCTACGAGCAGTACTTC. This codes for CASSPRQGSYEQYF.

V gene TRBV28 combines with J gene TRBJ2-7; no clear D. V was cut by 2 bases and J by 2 bases, with 16 bases left in between. CDR3 length: 16 amino acids. CDR1 is MDHEN, CDR2 SYDVKM, per germline. Written as DNA, the CDR3 is TGTGCCAGCAGTTTACTATCGGCTGCTAGAACCTACGAGCAGTACTTC. Its protein product is CASSLLSAARTYEQYF. The full variable domain, with the rest looked up from reference TRBV28 and TRBJ2-7, is DVKVTQSSRYLVKRTGEKVFLECVQDMDHENMFWYRQDPGLGLRLIYFSYDVKMKEKGDIPEGYSVSREKKERFSLILESASTNQTSMYLCASSLLSAARTYEQYFGPGTRLTVT.

About this clone itself: The identical CDR3 is also encoded by other nucleotide sequences in the sample. The chain has TRBV5-5 and TRBJ1-1; 7 bases match TRBD1. The length of the CDR3 is 15 residues. CDR1 and CDR2 from the germline V gene are SGHKS and YYEKEE (reference sequence). Losses at the gene ends were 4 bases for V and 4 bases for J; bases not matched to a gene: 10. CDR3 sequence (DNA): TGTGCCAGCAGCCTCCGACAGGGTGGGGCCACTGAAGCTTTCTTT. It is translated as CASSLRQGGATEAFF.

J is TRBJ2-3 and V is TRBV7-2; D not certain. From germline, CDR1 is SGHTA and CDR2 FQGNSA. CDR3 size: 16 residues. V was shortened by 1 base and J by 9 bases, with 20 bases between the two germline ends. DNA of the CDR3: TGTGCCAGCAGCTTAGGGTATGGCCCAAACCTTGGCACGCAGTATTTT. This gives the protein CASSLGYGPNLGTQYF.

V and J are TRBV3-1 (or the pseudogene TRBV3-2) and TRBJ2-3; tentatively, D is TRBD2 (5 bases). Between the trimmed V and J ends, which lost 0 bases and 1 base, there was a span of 14 bases. The CDR3 runs 17 residues. Germline CDR1 LGHDT, CDR2 YNNKEL (reference sequence). CDR3 amino acids: CASSQDPFAGGTDTQYF. For the CDR3, the DNA is TGTGCCAGCAGCCAAGACCCTTTTGCGGGCGGCACAGATACGCAGTATTTT.

The chain has TRBV5-1 and TRBJ2-4, with D perhaps matching TRBD1 (5 bases). The germline V gene has CDR1 SGHRS and CDR2 YFSETQ. There are 14 residues in the CDR3. The V end was cut by 0 bases, the J end by 4 bases, with 8 bases between. The DNA of the CDR3 is TGCGCCAGCAGCTTGGGGACACAAAAAAACATTCAGTACTTC. Its translation is CASSLGTQKNIQYF. The whole variable domain, remainder taken from reference TRBV5-1 and TRBJ2-4, is KAGVTQTPRYLIKTRGQQVTLSCSPISGHRSVSWYQQTPGQGLQFLFEYFSETQRNKGNFPGRFSGRQFSNSRSEMNVSTLELGDSALYLCASSLGTQKNIQYFGAGTRLSVL.

This clone turned up a few times. This chain connects TRBV2 to TRBJ1-5; no definite D call. The CDR3 has 14 amino acids. In germline, CDR1 is SNHLY, CDR2 FYNNEI. The V end was cut by 6 bases, the J end by 4 bases, with 13 bases between. CDR3 loop: CASSASRVNQPQHF. In DNA form, the CDR3 reads TGTGCCAGCAGCGCCTCGAGGGTTAATCAGCCCCAGCATTTT.

This chain uses TRBV12-3 or TRBV12-4 with TRBJ2-7; D is possibly TRBD2 (5 bases). Deletions cut 3 bases from V and 9 bases from J, with 12 bases between. CDR3 size: 12 residues. The CDR3 region is CASSLASKVQYF. The CDR3 DNA follows: TGTGCCAGCAGTTTGGCTAGCAAGGTGCAGTACTTC.

The chain carries TRBV24-1 and TRBJ1-2; TRBD1 aligns across 10 bases. Losses at the gene ends were 5 bases for V and 4 bases for J; bases not matched to a gene: 6. This CDR3 region has 15 residues. Per the germline V gene, CDR1 is KGHDR and CDR2 is SFDVKD. The CDR3 loop reads CATSGVRDRGYGYTF. The CDR3 region has the DNA TGTGCCACCAGTGGGGTCCGGGACAGGGGCTATGGCTACACCTTC.

CDR3 coding DNA: TGTGCCAGCAGTGAAGGGTCTAGCGGGTACAATGAGCAGTTCTTC. This encodes CASSEGSSGYNEQFF. The chain carries TRBV6-1 and TRBJ2-1; 8 bases are shared with TRBD2. Germline loops: CDR1 MNHNS, CDR2 SASEGT. The CDR3 spans 15 residues. Trimming cost V 1 base and J 4 bases; bases outside gene matches: 3.

J is TRBJ2-1 and V is TRBV7-8, with 9 bases identical to TRBD2. J gave up 8 bases and V 3 bases, and 8 bases lay outside the gene matches. The CDR3 loop spans 15 amino acids. Per the germline V gene, CDR1 is SGHVS and CDR2 is FQNEAQ. CDR3 protein: CASSFFSGRGDEQFF. Here the CDR3 DNA reads TGTGCCAGCAGCTTCTTTAGCGGGAGAGGAGATGAGCAGTTCTTC.

The V call is TRBV18, the J call TRBJ1-3; D unclear. This CDR3 is 17 amino acids long. The germline V gene encodes CDR1 KGHSH and CDR2 LQKENI. The V gene lost 4 bases and the J gene lost 0 bases, with 16 bases spanning the gap. The CDR3 DNA is TGTGCCAGCTCACAGAATCTTGGGAGGCTCTCTGGAAACACCATATATTTT. Translation gives CASSQNLGRLSGNTIYF.

The rearrangement uses TRBV29-1 and TRBJ2-7, with a weak D call TRBD1 (5 bases). CDR1 is SQVTM and CDR2 is ANQGSEA in the germline V gene. Deletions cut 6 bases from V and 1 base from J, with 19 bases between. This CDR3 region has 15 residues. The CDR3 DNA reads as TGCAGCGTCTCCGACAGAATCGTAGGATCCTACGAGCAGTACTTC. It yields the protein CSVSDRIVGSYEQYF.